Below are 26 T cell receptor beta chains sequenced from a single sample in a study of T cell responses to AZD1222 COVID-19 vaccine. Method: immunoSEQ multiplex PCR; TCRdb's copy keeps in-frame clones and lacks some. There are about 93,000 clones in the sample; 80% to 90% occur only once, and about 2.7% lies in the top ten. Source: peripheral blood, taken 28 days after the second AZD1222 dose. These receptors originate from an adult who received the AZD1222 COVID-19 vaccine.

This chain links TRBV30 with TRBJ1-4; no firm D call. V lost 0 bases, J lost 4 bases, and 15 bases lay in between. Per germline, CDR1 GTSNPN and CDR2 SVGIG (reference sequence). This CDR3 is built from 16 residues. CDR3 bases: TGTGCCTGGAGTGTACCCCTCAGTCAGTTTAATGAAAAACTGTTTTTT. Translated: CAWSVPLSQFNEKLFF.

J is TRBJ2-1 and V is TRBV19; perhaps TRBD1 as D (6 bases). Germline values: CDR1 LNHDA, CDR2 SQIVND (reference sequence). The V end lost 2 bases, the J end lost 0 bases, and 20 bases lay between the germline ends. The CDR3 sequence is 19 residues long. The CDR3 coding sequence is TGTGCCAGTAGTATAACCCCAACAGGGTTTTACAGCTCCTACAATGAGCAGTTCTTC. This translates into CASSITPTGFYSSYNEQFF.

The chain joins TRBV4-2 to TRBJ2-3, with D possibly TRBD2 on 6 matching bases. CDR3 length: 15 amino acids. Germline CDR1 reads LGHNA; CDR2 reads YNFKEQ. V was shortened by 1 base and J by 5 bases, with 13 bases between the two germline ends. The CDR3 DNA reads TGTGCCAGCAGCCAAGGTCCGGGAGCGGTAGATACGCAGTATTTT. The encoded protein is CASSQGPGAVDTQYF.

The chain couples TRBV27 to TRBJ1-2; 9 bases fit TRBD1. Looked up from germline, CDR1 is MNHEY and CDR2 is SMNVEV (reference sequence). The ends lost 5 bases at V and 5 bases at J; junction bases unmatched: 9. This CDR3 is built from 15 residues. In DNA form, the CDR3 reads TGTGCCAGCAGTAAAGTCTCCGGGACAGGGTATGGCTACACCTTC. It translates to CASSKVSGTGYGYTF.

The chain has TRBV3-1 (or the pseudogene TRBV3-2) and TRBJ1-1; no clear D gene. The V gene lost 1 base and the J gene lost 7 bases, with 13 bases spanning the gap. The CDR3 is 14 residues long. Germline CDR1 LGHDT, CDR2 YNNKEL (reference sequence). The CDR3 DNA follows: TGTGCCAGCAGCCAAGCCGGATTCAGGCTTGAAGCTTTCTTT. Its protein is CASSQAGFRLEAFF.

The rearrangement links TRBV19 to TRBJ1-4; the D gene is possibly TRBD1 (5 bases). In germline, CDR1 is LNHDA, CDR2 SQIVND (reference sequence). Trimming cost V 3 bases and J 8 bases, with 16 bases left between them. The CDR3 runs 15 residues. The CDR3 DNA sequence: TGTGCCAGTAGTATGACAGTCACAGTAGGGGAAAAACTGTTTTTT. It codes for CASSMTVTVGEKLFF.

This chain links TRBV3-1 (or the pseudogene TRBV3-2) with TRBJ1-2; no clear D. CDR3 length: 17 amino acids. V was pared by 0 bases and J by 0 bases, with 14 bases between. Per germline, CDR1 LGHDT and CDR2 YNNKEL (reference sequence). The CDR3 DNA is TGTGCCAGCAGCCAAGATTTTAATTACGCAGCTAACTATGGCTACACCTTC. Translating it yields CASSQDFNYAANYGYTF.

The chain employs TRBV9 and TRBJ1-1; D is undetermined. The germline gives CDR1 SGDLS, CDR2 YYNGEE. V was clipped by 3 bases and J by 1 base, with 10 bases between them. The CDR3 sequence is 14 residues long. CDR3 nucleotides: TGTGCCAGCAGCGGCAGCCCCGAGAACACTGAAGCTTTCTTT. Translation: CASSGSPENTEAFF. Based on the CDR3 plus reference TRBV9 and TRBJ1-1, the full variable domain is DSGVTQTPKHLITATGQRVTLRCSPRSGDLSVYWYQQSLDQGLQFLIQYYNGEERAKGNILERFSAQQFPDLHSELNLSSLELGDSALYFCASSGSPENTEAFFGQGTRLTVV.

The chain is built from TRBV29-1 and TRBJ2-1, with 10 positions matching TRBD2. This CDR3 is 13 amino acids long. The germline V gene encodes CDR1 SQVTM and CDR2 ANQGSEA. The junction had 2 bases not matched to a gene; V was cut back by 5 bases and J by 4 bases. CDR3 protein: CSVILAGYNEQFF. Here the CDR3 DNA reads TGCAGCGTTATACTAGCGGGGTACAATGAGCAGTTCTTC.

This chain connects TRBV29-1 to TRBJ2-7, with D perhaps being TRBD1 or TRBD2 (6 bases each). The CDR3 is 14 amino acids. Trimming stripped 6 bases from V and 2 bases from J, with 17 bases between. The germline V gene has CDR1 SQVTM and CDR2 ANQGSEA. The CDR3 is CSVYGGDHTYEQYF. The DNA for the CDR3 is TGCAGCGTGTACGGGGGCGACCACACCTACGAGCAGTACTTC.

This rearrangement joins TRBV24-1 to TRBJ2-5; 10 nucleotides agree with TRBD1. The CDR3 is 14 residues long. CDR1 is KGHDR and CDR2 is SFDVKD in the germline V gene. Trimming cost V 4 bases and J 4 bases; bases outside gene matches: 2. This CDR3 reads CATSDGTGVETQYF. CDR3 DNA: TGTGCCACCAGTGACGGGACAGGGGTAGAGACCCAGTACTTC.

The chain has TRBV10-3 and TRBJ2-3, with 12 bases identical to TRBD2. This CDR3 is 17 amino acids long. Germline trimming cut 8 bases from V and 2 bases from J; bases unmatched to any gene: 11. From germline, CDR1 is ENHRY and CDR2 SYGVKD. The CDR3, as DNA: TGTGCCATCTCCGAACCTAGCGGGAGGGCCCTCACAGATACGCAGTATTTT. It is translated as CAISEPSGRALTDTQYF.

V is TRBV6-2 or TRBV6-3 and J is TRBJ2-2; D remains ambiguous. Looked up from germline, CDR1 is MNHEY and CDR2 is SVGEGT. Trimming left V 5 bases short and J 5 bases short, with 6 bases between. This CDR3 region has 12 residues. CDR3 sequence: CASSIITGELFF. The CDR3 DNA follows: TGTGCCAGCAGTATCATTACCGGGGAGCTGTTTTTT.

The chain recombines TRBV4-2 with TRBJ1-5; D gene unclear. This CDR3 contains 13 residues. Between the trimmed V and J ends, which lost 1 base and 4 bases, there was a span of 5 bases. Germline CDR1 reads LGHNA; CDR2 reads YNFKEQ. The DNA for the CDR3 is TGTGCCAGCAGCCAAGGATTAAATCAGCCCCAGCATTTT. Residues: CASSQGLNQPQHF.

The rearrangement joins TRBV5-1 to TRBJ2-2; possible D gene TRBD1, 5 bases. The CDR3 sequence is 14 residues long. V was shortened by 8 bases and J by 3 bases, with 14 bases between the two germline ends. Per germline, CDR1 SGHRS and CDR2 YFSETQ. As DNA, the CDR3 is TGCGCCAGTTCCGTCAGGGCGGACACCGGGGAGCTGTTTTTT. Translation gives CASSVRADTGELFF.

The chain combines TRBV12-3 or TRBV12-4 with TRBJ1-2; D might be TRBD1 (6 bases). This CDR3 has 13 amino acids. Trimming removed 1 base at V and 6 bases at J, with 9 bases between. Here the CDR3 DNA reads TGTGCCAGCAGTTTAGTTCACAGGGATGGCTACACCTTC. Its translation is CASSLVHRDGYTF.

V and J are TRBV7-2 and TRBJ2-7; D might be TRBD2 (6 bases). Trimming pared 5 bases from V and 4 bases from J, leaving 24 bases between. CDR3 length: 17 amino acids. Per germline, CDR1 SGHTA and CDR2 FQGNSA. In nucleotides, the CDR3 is TGTGCCAGCAGCCCCGGGGCTCCCGCGGGGTTAAGGTACGAGCAGTACTTC. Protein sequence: CASSPGAPAGLRYEQYF.

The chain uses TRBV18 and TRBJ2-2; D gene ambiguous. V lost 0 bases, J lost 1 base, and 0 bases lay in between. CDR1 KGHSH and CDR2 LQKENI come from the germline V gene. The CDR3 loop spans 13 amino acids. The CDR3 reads CASSPPNTGELFF. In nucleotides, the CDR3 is TGTGCCAGCTCACCACCGAACACCGGGGAGCTGTTTTTT.

The CDR3 protein is CASSYSEGNEQYF. The CDR3 coding sequence is TGTGCCAGCAGTTACTCTGAAGGGAACGAGCAGTACTTC. The rearrangement joins TRBV6-5 to TRBJ2-7; D uncertain. Germline values: CDR1 MNHEY, CDR2 SVGAGI. This CDR3 is built from 13 residues. With 0 bases removed from V and 5 bases from J, the gap between germline ends came to 8 bases.

The CDR3 is CASSRLKQGVNTEAFF. The CDR3 bases are TGTGCCAGCAGCCGGTTAAAGCAGGGTGTGAACACTGAAGCTTTCTTT. V and J are TRBV4-2 and TRBJ1-1; D perhaps matches TRBD1 (5 bases). Germline CDR1 is LGHNA and CDR2 is YNFKEQ. The V end was cut by 4 bases, the J end by 0 bases, with 15 bases between. This CDR3 is built from 16 residues.

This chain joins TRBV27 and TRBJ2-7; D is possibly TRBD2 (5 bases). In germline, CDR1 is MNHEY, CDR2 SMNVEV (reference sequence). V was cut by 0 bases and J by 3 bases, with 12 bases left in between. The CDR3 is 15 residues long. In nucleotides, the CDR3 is TGTGCCAGCAGTTTATCGGCGGGTGCAGGCTACGAGCAGTACTTC. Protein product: CASSLSAGAGYEQYF.

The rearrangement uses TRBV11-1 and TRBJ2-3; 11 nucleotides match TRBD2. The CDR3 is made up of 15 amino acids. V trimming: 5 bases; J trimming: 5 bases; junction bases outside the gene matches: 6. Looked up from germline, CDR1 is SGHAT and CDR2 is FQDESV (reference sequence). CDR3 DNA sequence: TGTGCCAGCAGCCAGTCTAGCGGGGGGTTAGATACGCAGTATTTT. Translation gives CASSQSSGGLDTQYF.

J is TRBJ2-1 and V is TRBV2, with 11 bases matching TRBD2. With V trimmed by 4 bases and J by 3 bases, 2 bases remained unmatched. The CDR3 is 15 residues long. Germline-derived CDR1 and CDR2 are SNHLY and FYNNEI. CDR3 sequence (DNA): TGTGCCAGCAGTGGTGGGACTAGCGGCTACAATGAGCAGTTCTTC. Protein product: CASSGGTSGYNEQFF.

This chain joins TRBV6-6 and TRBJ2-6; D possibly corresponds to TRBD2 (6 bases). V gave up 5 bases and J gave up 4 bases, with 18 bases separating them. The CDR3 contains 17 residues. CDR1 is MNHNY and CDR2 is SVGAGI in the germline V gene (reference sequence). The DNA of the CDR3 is TGTGCCAGCAGTCCCTCCCGATGGGGGAGGGGGGCCAACGTCCTGACTTTC. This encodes CASSPSRWGRGANVLTF.

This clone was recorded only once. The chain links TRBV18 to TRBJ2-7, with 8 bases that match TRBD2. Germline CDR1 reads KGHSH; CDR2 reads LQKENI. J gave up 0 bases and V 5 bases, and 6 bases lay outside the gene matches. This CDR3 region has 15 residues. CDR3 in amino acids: CASSGGGTFSYEQYF. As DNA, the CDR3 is TGTGCCAGCTCAGGCGGGGGGACTTTCTCCTACGAGCAGTACTTC.

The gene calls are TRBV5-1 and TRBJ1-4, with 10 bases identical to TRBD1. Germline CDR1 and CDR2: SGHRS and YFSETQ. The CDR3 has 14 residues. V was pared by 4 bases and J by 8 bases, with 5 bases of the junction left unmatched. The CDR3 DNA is TGCGCCAGCAGCGCAGGACAGGGGGACGAAAAACTGTTTTTT. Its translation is CASSAGQGDEKLFF.